Sequencing of this TCR beta chain was carried out in a study of blood T cell repertoires in COVID-19. Looking at the study overall: T cells, B-cell-depleted T cells, or PBMCs provided the cDNA or gDNA that served as material.

Per the original data handling: From reference gene primer amplification, estimates of nucleated cell counts were derived. Only in-frame clones appear in the TCRdb table, and some are missing; sequencing was by immunoSEQ multiplex PCR. D and trimming were read from the DNA, whereas the V and J calls and clone size are those reported in that table. Of over 150,000 clones detected, around 85% appear once; the ten largest clones hold approximately 0.6%. Seattle patients were enrolled while actively infected and followed longitudinally. The table lists this clone with a count of one. The J segment lost 6 bases and the V segment lost 2 bases, leaving 5 bases of the junction unmatched. Germline V gives CDR1 SGHDT, CDR2 YYEEEE. The CDR3 contains 15 residues.

V gene TRBV5-6 combines with J gene TRBJ1-6; 7 nucleotides line up with TRBD1. The origin of this receptor is a man aged 55 to 70 with COVID-19, enrolled during active disease. Sequenced sample: peripheral blood. As DNA, the CDR3 is TGTGCCAGCAGCTTCGCAGGGGGAGGTAATTCACCCCTCCACTTT. It codes for CASSFAGGGNSPLHF.